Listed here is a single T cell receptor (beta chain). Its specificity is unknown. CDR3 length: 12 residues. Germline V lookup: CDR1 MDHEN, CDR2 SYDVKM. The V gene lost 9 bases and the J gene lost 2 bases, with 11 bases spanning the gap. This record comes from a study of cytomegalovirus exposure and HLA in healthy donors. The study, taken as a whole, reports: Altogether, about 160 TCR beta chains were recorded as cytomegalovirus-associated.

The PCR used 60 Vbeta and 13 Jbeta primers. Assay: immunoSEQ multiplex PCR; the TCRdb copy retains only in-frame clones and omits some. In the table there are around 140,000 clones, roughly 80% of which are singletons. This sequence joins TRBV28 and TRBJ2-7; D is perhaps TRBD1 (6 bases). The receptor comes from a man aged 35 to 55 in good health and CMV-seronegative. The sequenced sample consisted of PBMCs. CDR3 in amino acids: CARPDRTYEQYF. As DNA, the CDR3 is TGTGCCAGGCCCGACAGGACCTACGAGCAGTACTTC.